The 2 T cell receptor beta chains listed next were all sequenced from one sample in a study of cytomegalovirus exposure and HLA in healthy donors. Sequencing used immunoSEQ multiplex PCR; TCRdb keeps in-frame clones, though not all of them. Counted here are about 130,000 clones, around 92% occurring once; the ten biggest clones make up about 3%. Sequenced input: PBMCs. The receptors were sampled from a man aged 30 to 45 in good health and CMV-seronegative.

Remarks on this clone: The same CDR3 is also encoded by other DNA sequences in this sample. V and J are TRBV6-5 and TRBJ1-2, with D possibly TRBD1 on 5 matching bases. Germline V gene data show CDR1 as MNHEY and CDR2 as SVGAGI. The CDR3 covers 14 residues. V lost 0 bases, J lost 1 base, and 6 bases lay in between. The CDR3 sequence is CASSYSGGNYGYTF. In DNA, the CDR3 is TGTGCCAGCAGTTACTCGGGGGGTAACTATGGCTACACCTTC.

This clone turned up a few times. This chain uses TRBV7-2 with TRBJ2-3; D perhaps matches TRBD2 (5 bases). The CDR3 spans 14 residues. V was shortened by 3 bases and J by 2 bases, with 9 bases between the two germline ends. From germline, CDR1 is SGHTA and CDR2 FQGNSA. CDR3 in DNA: TGTGCCAGCAGCTTCTGGGGAGCCACAGATACGCAGTATTTT. Translating it yields CASSFWGATDTQYF.